This T cell receptor (beta chain) was recovered during a study of T cell changes during pregnancy in multiple sclerosis. Assay: immunoSEQ multiplex PCR; the TCRdb copy retains only in-frame clones and omits some. The sample yields 55,000 to 85,000 clones, 80% to 95% seen once. After removal of 5 bases from V and 3 bases from J, the junction contained 8 bases not matched to a gene. The CDR3 runs to 15 residues. Germline assignment: CDR1 LNHNV and CDR2 YYDKDF (reference sequence). The gene calls are TRBV15 and TRBJ2-7; 9 nucleotides line up with TRBD1. The sequenced sample was CD4+ T cells from peripheral blood mononuclear cells, obtained after pregnancy. This TCR was sampled from a female donor with multiple sclerosis, enrolled in a pregnancy study. CDR3 residues: CATSSQKGQGYEQYF. The CDR3 coding sequence is TGTGCCACCAGCTCCCAAAAGGGACAGGGCTACGAGCAGTACTTC.